This T cell receptor beta chain was profiled in a study of blood T cell repertoires in COVID-19. Per the study methods: Nucleated cell counts were estimated from reference gene primer amplification. This table comes from immunoSEQ multiplex PCR, and its TCRdb copy is limited to in-frame clones, with some not included. Clonal size and the V and J genes are those of that table, whereas D and trimming came from the DNA. The data show a few hundred thousand clones, nearly 90% seen once. V was trimmed by 1 base and J by 5 bases, leaving 15 bases between them. The CDR3 contains 15 residues. Germline CDR1 reads LGHDT; CDR2 reads YNNKEL (reference sequence).

The origin of this receptor is a man aged 18-30 years with active or convalescent COVID-19. The gene calls are TRBV3-1 (or the pseudogene TRBV3-2) and TRBJ2-7; the D gene is possibly TRBD2 (6 bases). The sequencing sample was made of peripheral blood. The CDR3 region is CASSQGRGWEDEQYF. The CDR3 nucleotides are TGTGCCAGCAGCCAAGGACGGGGTTGGGAGGACGAGCAGTACTTC.